This TCR beta chain was sequenced during a study of tumor and adjacent non-tumor tissue in lung cancer. The wider study: There were around eleven adenocarcinoma, a couple of squamous cell carcinoma and 1 small cell lung cancer cases.

TCRbeta libraries were built with three rounds of nested PCR, modified from ARM-PCR. TCRdb re-derived calls from the multiplex PCR reads in MiXCR, one entry per CDR3 protein. The sample holds 55,000 to 65,000 distinct CDR3 sequences, roughly 57% seen once. With regard to this clonotype: In this CDR3 the conserved last residue, phenylalanine or tryptophan, is missing, so a read error is likely. Because the CDR3's place on the DNA is in doubt, the DNA is left out and the CDR3 is given as listed by TCRdb.

CDR1 is SGHRS, CDR2 YFSETQ, per germline. The CDR3 length equals 15 residues, ends included. The template was RNA from unsorted bulk tissue. More than 3 cm separated this lung sample from the edge of the tumor. This receptor was obtained from a man aged 65-85 years with non-small cell lung cancer. The sequencing input was distant non-tumor lung tissue. The V call is TRBV5-1, the J call TRBJ2-2; the D call of TRBD1 is as the table states it, not checked on the DNA. The CDR3: CASSSGQWNTGELSY.